The 18 T cell receptor beta chains below come from one sample, sequenced in a study of blood T cell repertoires in COVID-19. Using immunoSEQ multiplex PCR, the repertoire was profiled, and TCRdb retains in-frame clones only, with some absent. The sample lists over 450,000 clones, about 89% occurring once. Specimen: peripheral blood. The source of these receptors is a woman in her forties or fifties with COVID-19, enrolled during active disease.

This clone was seen once. This chain links TRBV6-2 or TRBV6-3 with TRBJ2-7, with 9 bases fitting TRBD1. J gave up 3 bases and V 0 bases, and 6 bases lay outside the gene matches. The CDR3 is made up of 16 amino acids. The germline gives CDR1 MNHEY, CDR2 SVGEGT. In nucleotides, the CDR3 is TGTGCCAGCAGTTACTCGATAGTGGGACAGGGCTACGAGCAGTACTTC. Amino acids: CASSYSIVGQGYEQYF.

The chain joins TRBV28 to TRBJ1-5; tentatively, D is TRBD1 (6 bases). V was cut by 8 bases and J by 7 bases, with 15 bases left in between. The germline V gene encodes CDR1 MDHEN and CDR2 SYDVKM. The CDR3 spans 13 residues. CDR3 sequence reads: CASATGSEQPQHF. CDR3 DNA sequence: TGTGCCAGCGCTACAGGGTCGGAACAGCCCCAGCATTTT.

This sequence joins TRBV5-1 and TRBJ2-6; D may be TRBD1 (6 bases). Germline lookup yields CDR1 SGHRS and CDR2 YFSETQ. Trimming stripped 4 bases from V and 0 bases from J, with 17 bases between. The CDR3 runs to 18 residues. The CDR3: CASSANRVSISGANVLTF. The DNA of the CDR3 is TGCGCCAGCAGCGCCAACAGGGTCTCGATCTCTGGGGCCAACGTCCTGACTTTC.

CDR3 sequence reads: CASSEVAQETQYF. The CDR3 DNA reads TGTGCCAGCAGTGAGGTGGCCCAAGAGACCCAGTACTTC. The chain uses TRBV6-1 and TRBJ2-5, with D hard to call. The CDR3 is made up of 13 amino acids. V was clipped by 3 bases and J by 1 base, with 6 bases between them. The germline V gene has CDR1 MNHNS and CDR2 SASEGT.

About this clone itself: Other DNA variants within this sample encode the same CDR3. The chain combines TRBV5-6 with TRBJ1-2; D uncertain. The CDR3 runs to 13 residues. CDR1 and CDR2 from the germline V gene are SGHDT and YYEEEE. Trimming left V 0 bases short and J 2 bases short, with 5 bases between. The CDR3 nucleotides are TGTGCCAGCAGCTTGGGAGAGAACTATGGCTACACCTTC. This sequence encodes CASSLGENYGYTF. Full variable domain (remainder filled in from reference TRBV5-6 and TRBJ1-2): DAGVTQSPTHLIKTRGQQVTLRCSPKSGHDTVSWYQQALGQGPQFIFQYYEEEERQRGNFPDRFSGHQFPNYSSELNVNALLLGDSALYLCASSLGENYGYTFGSGTRLTVV.

The rearrangement links TRBV7-9 to TRBJ1-2, with 8 positions matching TRBD1. Germline lookup yields CDR1 SEHNR and CDR2 FQNEAQ (reference sequence). V was pared by 5 bases and J by 5 bases, with 4 bases of the junction left unmatched. CDR3 size: 13 residues. CDR3 nucleotides: TGTGCCAGCAGCGCGACAGGGGCATATGGCTACACCTTC. Protein: CASSATGAYGYTF. Drawing the rest from reference TRBV7-9 and TRBJ1-2, the complete variable domain is DTGVSQNPRHKITKRGQNVTFRCDPISEHNRLYWYRQTLGQGPEFLTYFQNEAQLEKSRLLSDRFSAERPKGSFSTLEIQRTEQGDSAMYLCASSATGAYGYTFGSGTRLTVV.

The chain uses TRBV2 and TRBJ1-5; the D is unclear. Germline CDR1 and CDR2: SNHLY and FYNNEI. This CDR3 is built from 17 residues. V gave up 2 bases and J gave up 0 bases, with 14 bases separating them. CDR3 sequence (DNA): TGTGCCAGCAGTGAACGGTCAGGTTTTTCTAGCAATCAGCCCCAGCATTTT. Amino acid sequence: CASSERSGFSSNQPQHF.

This chain links TRBV5-4 with TRBJ2-6; 7 positions agree with TRBD2. Germline CDR1 reads SGHNT; CDR2 reads YYREEE (reference sequence). CDR3 length: 17 amino acids. V lost 5 bases and J lost 2; bases outside the gene matches: 10. The chain's CDR3 is CASRTGRGTPGANVLTF. The CDR3 DNA follows: TGTGCCAGCAGGACGGGGAGGGGCACCCCTGGGGCCAACGTCCTGACTTTC.

The chain joins TRBV6-5 to TRBJ1-5, with 9 bases that match TRBD1. Germline trimming cut 5 bases from V and 6 bases from J; bases unmatched to any gene: 8. Germline loops: CDR1 MNHEY, CDR2 SVGAGI. This CDR3 spans 15 amino acids. This CDR3 is CASSLYRGQGQPQHF. The CDR3 DNA is TGTGCCAGCAGTCTCTACAGGGGGCAAGGTCAGCCCCAGCATTTT.

This rearrangement joins TRBV6-5 to TRBJ1-5, with 10 bases lining up with TRBD1. Germline CDR1 reads MNHEY; CDR2 reads SVGAGI. J was trimmed by 7 bases and V by 0 bases; bases with no gene match: 6. This CDR3 spans 16 amino acids. The DNA for the CDR3 is TGTGCCAGCAGTTACTCGCGGGACAGGGGAAGGCAGCCCCAGCATTTT. Translation: CASSYSRDRGRQPQHF.

The chain links TRBV6-2 or TRBV6-3 to TRBJ2-1; D possibly corresponds to TRBD2 (6 bases). This CDR3 comprises 14 residues. Trimming stripped 5 bases from V and 6 bases from J, with 14 bases between. CDR1 is MNHEY and CDR2 is SVGEGT in the germline V gene. The CDR3 loop is CASSVLALSNEQFF. The CDR3 DNA is TGTGCCAGCAGTGTACTAGCTTTGAGCAATGAGCAGTTCTTC.

The chain joins TRBV28 to TRBJ1-1; D may be TRBD1 (6 bases). Looked up from germline, CDR1 is MDHEN and CDR2 is SYDVKM. This CDR3 is built from 13 residues. Trimming took off 5 bases at V and 9 bases at J, with 16 bases between the two ends. The CDR3 region has the DNA TGTGCCAGCAGTCACCAGACAGGAAGTAAAGCTTTCTTT. Protein: CASSHQTGSKAFF.

This clone has a handful of counts. V is TRBV12-3 or TRBV12-4 and J is TRBJ1-2, with D perhaps matching TRBD1 (5 bases). The CDR3 totals 13 residues. Between the trimmed V and J ends, which lost 6 bases and 7 bases, there was a span of 15 bases. CDR3 nucleotides: TGTGCCAGCAGGATAACAGGCCCCAGTGGCTACACCTTC. Protein product: CASRITGPSGYTF.

The DNA for the CDR3 is TGTGCCACCAGTGGGGATAGGGGGCCTTTCACAGATACGCAGTATTTT. Its translation: CATSGDRGPFTDTQYF. The J gene is TRBJ2-3, the V gene TRBV24-1; TRBD1 agrees at 7 bases. V was pared by 5 bases and J by 2 bases, with 9 bases of the junction left unmatched. Germline V gene data show CDR1 as KGHDR and CDR2 as SFDVKD. The CDR3 length is 16 residues.

The rearrangement joins TRBV24-1 to TRBJ2-2; weak D call: TRBD1 (6 bases). The CDR3 is made up of 17 amino acids. CDR1 KGHDR and CDR2 SFDVKD come from the germline V gene. The V and J ends lost 2 bases and 3 bases respectively, with 15 bases between them. The CDR3 bases are TGTGCCACCAGTGATTCCACGGCCAGGGGCTACACCGGGGAGCTGTTTTTT. Protein product: CATSDSTARGYTGELFF.

This chain connects TRBV5-1 to TRBJ1-6; D is uncertain. Trimming took off 2 bases at V and 2 bases at J, with 11 bases between the two ends. The CDR3 is made up of 16 amino acids. CDR1 is SGHRS and CDR2 is YFSETQ in the germline V gene. The CDR3 here is CASSFGVSTYNSPLHF. For the CDR3, the DNA is TGCGCCAGCAGCTTCGGGGTTTCGACCTATAATTCACCCCTCCACTTT. Together with reference TRBV5-1 and TRBJ1-6, the CDR3 gives the full variable domain: KAGVTQTPRYLIKTRGQQVTLSCSPISGHRSVSWYQQTPGQGLQFLFEYFSETQRNKGNFPGRFSGRQFSNSRSEMNVSTLELGDSALYLCASSFGVSTYNSPLHFGNGTRLTVT.

V usage is TRBV5-4 and J usage is TRBJ2-1, with 10 positions matching TRBD1. The V segment lost 5 bases and the J segment 10 bases; nucleotides outside the gene matches: 9. Per germline, CDR1 SGHNT and CDR2 YYREEE (reference sequence). The CDR3 is 14 residues long. The CDR3 DNA follows: TGTGCCAGCAGGGCCGGGACAGGGGTTGGGGAGCAGTTCTTC. Translating it yields CASRAGTGVGEQFF.

The J gene is TRBJ2-2, the V gene TRBV24-1; the D gene is possibly TRBD1 (6 bases). Germline CDR1 and CDR2: KGHDR and SFDVKD. Trimming removed 0 bases at V and 4 bases at J, with 11 bases between. This CDR3 has 16 amino acids. The CDR3, as DNA: TGTGCCACCAGTGATTTGCAAACAGGGAGCACCGGGGAGCTGTTTTTT. Its protein is CATSDLQTGSTGELFF.